The present entry profiles one T cell receptor (beta chain) with its context. The sample is drawn from a study of blood T cell repertoires in COVID-19. Study in general: Some COVID-19 samples were acute and others convalescent; all came from the United States, Italy and Spain. From T cells, B-cell-depleted T cells, or PBMCs came the material, which was cDNA or gDNA.

Authors' data handling: Counts of nucleated cells, estimated from reference gene primer amplification, were obtained. Clones were sequenced by immunoSEQ multiplex PCR, and TCRdb holds only the in-frame ones, with some missing. That table is the source of V, J and clone size, and D and trimming were worked out from the DNA. The data contain 50,000 to 60,000 clones, roughly 85% of them singletons. Sample: peripheral blood. The receptor was derived from a human donor in a cohort sampled during active COVID-19.

The CDR3 reads CASSRTTGDQRRYEQYF. The DNA of the CDR3 is TGCGCCAGCAGTCGAACCACAGGGGATCAGCGACGGTACGAGCAGTACTTC. The rearrangement joins TRBV23-1 to TRBJ2-7; TRBD1 aligns across 7 bases. TRBV23-1 is classed as an ORF, of uncertain function. Losses at the gene ends were 4 bases for V and 4 bases for J; bases not matched to a gene: 16. The CDR3 consists of 17 residues.